The next 29 T cell receptor beta chains were all read from a single sample in a study of T cell repertoires in cytomegalovirus infection. These TCRs' antigens remain unknown. TCRdb analysed the reads with MiXCR anew, one entry per CDR3 protein. Of hundreds of thousands of distinct CDR3 sequences listed, 42% are singletons. The material sequenced was cultured PBMCs, taken from culture after CMV antigen stimulation. The receptors come from a human donor in good health (CMV status not recorded). Some clones in this sample may be carry-over from other donors' samples.

J is TRBJ2-3 and V is TRBV7-2, with 8 nucleotides matching TRBD2. Germline V lookup: CDR1 SGHTA, CDR2 FQGNSA. The CDR3 totals 17 residues. The trim removed 5 bases at V and 3 bases at J, leaving 13 bases unmatched. The CDR3 DNA follows: TGTGCCAGCAGCCGCCGCCTGGCGGGAGGACCGACAGATACGCAGTATTTT. It translates to CASSRRLAGGPTDTQYF.

The rearrangement uses TRBV20-1 and TRBJ1-4; 8 bases map to TRBD1. From germline, CDR1 is DFQATT and CDR2 SNEGSKA (reference sequence). The CDR3 has 14 amino acids. V lost 0 bases, J lost 8 bases, and 5 bases stayed unmatched. This CDR3 reads CSARDGQGGEKLFF. The CDR3 DNA reads as TGCAGTGCTAGAGACGGACAGGGCGGGGAAAAACTGTTTTTT.

The rearrangement links TRBV10-2 to TRBJ1-1, with unresolved D. There are 14 residues in the CDR3. The V gene lost 0 bases and the J gene lost 0 bases, with 5 bases spanning the gap. Germline V gene lookup returns CDR1 WSHSY and CDR2 SAAADI. Written as DNA, the CDR3 is TGCGCCAGCAGTGAGTCAGGGTTGAACACTGAAGCTTTCTTT. Its protein is CASSESGLNTEAFF.

V is TRBV12-3 or TRBV12-4 and J is TRBJ2-1, with a possible D match to TRBD2 (5 bases). This CDR3 comprises 14 residues. V was pared by 6 bases and J by 7 bases, with 16 bases between. CDR3 coding DNA: TGTGCCAGCAGCCAGCCTCGCGGGCCTAATGAGCAGTTCTTC. Encoded protein: CASSQPRGPNEQFF.

This clonotype was found a few times. This chain joins TRBV7-2 and TRBJ1-5, with a possible D match to TRBD1 (5 bases). V shed 4 bases and J shed 0 bases, with 7 bases lying between them. The CDR3 is 14 residues long. Germline V gene data show CDR1 as SGHTA and CDR2 as FQGNSA. The CDR3 region has the DNA TGTGCCAGCAGCTCGACAGATAGCAATCAGCCCCAGCATTTT. This gives the protein CASSSTDSNQPQHF. The entire variable domain, with the rest obtained from reference TRBV7-2 and TRBJ1-5, is as follows: GAGVSQSPSNKVTEKGKDVELRCDPISGHTALYWYRQSLGQGLEFLIYFQGNSAPDKSGLPSDRFSAERTGGSVSTLTIQRTQQEDSAVYLCASSSTDSNQPQHFGDGTRLSIL.

The rearrangement joins TRBV12-3 or TRBV12-4 to TRBJ2-1; TRBD2 aligns across 8 bases. This CDR3 has 17 amino acids. Unmatched junction bases numbered 8, after V lost 3 bases and J lost 1 base. The DNA for the CDR3 is TGTGCCAGCAGTTTTTTGGGACTAGTGGGTTCCTACAATGAGCAGTTCTTC. It translates to CASSFLGLVGSYNEQFF.

The chain carries TRBV4-1 and TRBJ2-3; perhaps TRBD2 as D (5 bases). CDR1 MGHRA and CDR2 YSYEKL come from the germline V gene. The CDR3 has 18 residues. Trimming took 5 bases from V and 4 from J, leaving 25 bases between them. CDR3 nucleotide sequence: TGCGCCAGCAGCTCAAGATTGGTGGGAGCCGCATATCCAGATACGCAGTATTTT. Residues: CASSSRLVGAAYPDTQYF.

In the case of this clonotype: The junction departs from the called germline gene at one end, perhaps through a read error. The V gene is TRBV20-1, the J gene TRBJ1-2; TRBD1 might be the D (6 bases). The V gene's germline CDR1 is DFQATT and CDR2 SNEGSKA (reference sequence). The CDR3 has 15 amino acids. The CDR3 reads CSARDSQGSTRGYTF. The CDR3 region has the DNA TGCAGTGCCAGAGACTCACAGGGCAGCACTAGGGGCTACACCTTC.

V and J are TRBV7-2 and TRBJ2-7; 9 nucleotides match TRBD2. The CDR3 consists of 13 residues. The V segment lost 10 bases and the J segment 0 bases; nucleotides outside the gene matches: 4. CDR1 and CDR2 (germline): SGHTA, FQGNSA. DNA for the CDR3: TGTGCCACCGGACTAGCGCCCTCCTACGAGCAGTACTTC. Protein: CATGLAPSYEQYF.

The rearrangement links TRBV4-2 to TRBJ2-2; 9 bases agree with TRBD2. The V segment lost 1 base and the J segment 4 bases; nucleotides outside the gene matches: 19. The CDR3 runs to 21 residues. CDR1 is LGHNA, CDR2 YNFKEQ, per germline. CDR3 in amino acids: CASSQVPLVGGGGLSTGELFF. In DNA, the CDR3 is TGTGCCAGCAGCCAAGTCCCCCTAGTAGGCGGGGGGGGGTTAAGCACCGGGGAGCTGTTTTTT.

The rearrangement uses TRBV15 and TRBJ1-6; D is uncertain. The germline V gene encodes CDR1 LNHNV and CDR2 YYDKDF (reference sequence). The V and J ends lost 2 bases and 10 bases respectively, with 12 bases between them. The CDR3 covers 14 residues. This chain's CDR3 is CATSRYEGNSPLHF. The CDR3 nucleotides read TGTGCCACCAGCAGATATGAGGGAAACTCACCCCTCCACTTT.

This clonotype appeared many times. The CDR3: CASSLDGRTGNTGELFF. The CDR3 region has the DNA TGTGCCAGCAGCTTAGATGGCAGGACAGGGAACACCGGGGAGCTGTTTTTT. The rearrangement links TRBV7-2 to TRBJ2-2; 7 nucleotides agree with TRBD1. Germline V gene data show CDR1 as SGHTA and CDR2 as FQGNSA. Trimming removed 1 base from V and 1 base from J; junction bases left unmatched: 6. This CDR3 is 17 amino acids long.

The chain combines TRBV27 with TRBJ2-7; no clear D. There are 12 residues in the CDR3. The V end was cut by 1 base, the J end by 6 bases, with 7 bases between. The germline gives CDR1 MNHEY, CDR2 SMNVEV (reference sequence). CDR3 amino acids: CASSLWGGEQYF. The DNA for the CDR3 is TGTGCCAGCAGTTTATGGGGTGGCGAGCAGTACTTC.

This clonotype was picked up a small number of times. The chain recombines TRBV6-6 with TRBJ2-1; D might be TRBD2 (7 bases). This CDR3 region has 14 residues. Per germline, CDR1 MNHNY and CDR2 SVGAGI (reference sequence). Deletions cut 2 bases from V and 4 bases from J, with 9 bases between. CDR3: CASSYGGAYNEQFF. For the CDR3, the DNA is TGTGCCAGCAGTTACGGGGGGGCTTACAATGAGCAGTTCTTC.

This clonotype was counted many times. This chain links TRBV7-2 with TRBJ2-1; 11 bases are shared with TRBD2. Germline-derived CDR1 and CDR2 are SGHTA and FQGNSA. The CDR3 loop spans 15 amino acids. V lost 3 bases to trimming and J lost 9 bases; unmatched junction nucleotides: 7. In DNA form, the CDR3 reads TGTGCCAGCAGCTTCGGTAGCGGGAGGGCCGGTGAGCAGTTCTTC. Translation gives CASSFGSGRAGEQFF.

The chain uses TRBV20-1 and TRBJ1-1; tentatively, D is TRBD1 (6 bases). V lost 0 bases and J lost 1, with 12 bases in between. CDR1 and CDR2 (germline): DFQATT, SNEGSKA (reference sequence). There are 15 residues in the CDR3. DNA for the CDR3: TGCAGTGCTAGAGAATCTCAGGGGTCGAACACTGAAGCTTTCTTT. This translates into CSARESQGSNTEAFF.

The chain employs TRBV6-2 or TRBV6-3 and TRBJ1-5; no reliable D call. The CDR3 has 12 amino acids. Per germline, CDR1 MNHEY and CDR2 SVGEGT. The V end was cut by 6 bases, the J end by 12 bases, with 15 bases between. The CDR3: CASSPSLRDQHF. In DNA form, the CDR3 reads TGTGCCAGCAGCCCTTCTTTGAGGGACCAGCATTTT.

This CDR3 is CASWSIHEQFF. CDR3 coding DNA: TGTGCCAGCTGGAGTATCCATGAGCAGTTCTTC. V and J are TRBV6-2 or TRBV6-3 and TRBJ2-1; D uncertain. The germline V gene encodes CDR1 MNHEY and CDR2 SVGEGT. This CDR3 has 11 residues. V was clipped by 8 bases and J by 8 bases, with 10 bases between them.

The chain recombines TRBV12-3 or TRBV12-4 with TRBJ1-4, with D unclear. This CDR3 has 15 amino acids. The V and J ends lost 10 bases and 0 bases respectively, with 15 bases between them. The CDR3: CATSPTGSTNEKLFF. CDR3 DNA sequence: TGTGCCACCAGCCCTACCGGATCAACTAATGAAAAACTGTTTTTT.

This clonotype was counted a few times. The chain links TRBV4-3 to TRBJ2-3; tentative D call: TRBD2 (6 bases). CDR3 length equals 17 residues. Trimming left V 0 bases short and J 2 bases short, with 15 bases between. Germline V gives CDR1 LGHNA, CDR2 YSLEER. CDR3 residues: CASSQDLAPGVTDTQYF. CDR3 sequence (DNA): TGCGCCAGCAGCCAAGATCTGGCGCCGGGGGTCACAGATACGCAGTATTTT.

This chain connects TRBV14 to TRBJ2-7; 7 positions match TRBD2. Per the germline V gene, CDR1 is SGHDN and CDR2 is FVKESK. The CDR3 runs to 15 residues. J lost 1 base, V lost 4 bases, and 7 bases had no gene match. CDR3: CASSRSGTNSYEQYF. The CDR3 DNA reads TGTGCCAGCAGCCGATCCGGGACTAATTCCTACGAGCAGTACTTC.

The gene calls are TRBV7-8 and TRBJ2-3; possible D gene TRBD1, 6 bases. Trimming pared 5 bases from V and 0 bases from J, leaving 12 bases between. Germline V CDR1 and CDR2: SGHVS, FQNEAQ. This CDR3 comprises 15 residues. This CDR3 reads CASSRTEMSTDTQYF. The CDR3 DNA sequence: TGTGCCAGCAGCCGGACAGAGATGAGCACAGATACGCAGTATTTT. The variable domain in full, with the rest retrieved from reference TRBV7-8 and TRBJ2-3, is GAGVSQSPRYKVAKRGQDVALRCDPISGHVSLFWYQQALGQGPEFLTYFQNEAQLDKSGLPSDRFFAERPEGSVSTLKIQRTQQEDSAVYLCASSRTEMSTDTQYFGPGTRLTVL.

The J gene is TRBJ2-7, the V gene TRBV6-1; a weak D match, TRBD1 (7 bases). Germline values: CDR1 MNHNS, CDR2 SASEGT. Trimming took off 6 bases at V and 0 bases at J, with 18 bases between the two ends. This CDR3 region has 16 residues. CDR3 amino acids: CASSYRRGRSSYEQYF. CDR3 bases: TGTGCCAGCAGCTACAGGAGGGGGCGAAGCTCCTACGAGCAGTACTTC.

The chain couples TRBV5-5 to TRBJ1-2; 7 bases agree with TRBD1. CDR3 length equals 14 residues. Trimming at V came to 4 bases and at J to 4 bases, leaving 7 bases not matched to a gene. CDR1 is SGHKS and CDR2 is YYEKEE in the germline V gene (reference sequence). Here the CDR3 DNA reads TGTGCCAGCAGCCGGAGGGACAGATCCTATGGCTACACCTTC. Its translation is CASSRRDRSYGYTF.

V and J are TRBV7-2 and TRBJ1-5, with D perhaps TRBD1 (6 bases). Germline CDR1 SGHTA, CDR2 FQGNSA. This CDR3 has 15 residues. V was clipped by 1 base and J by 6 bases, with 13 bases between them. The DNA for the CDR3 is TGTGCCAGCAGCTTAGTGGCAGGGGTTGGTCAGCCCCAGCATTTT. This translates into CASSLVAGVGQPQHF.

This clonotype was seen many times. This chain's CDR3 is CASSATGTGGSPLHF. The CDR3 DNA reads TGTGCCAGCAGCGCTACCGGGACAGGGGGTTCACCCCTCCACTTT. The V and J genes are TRBV7-2 and TRBJ1-6; the match to TRBD1 covers 11 bases. V dropped 5 bases and J dropped 9; count of bases not matched to a gene: 6. CDR1 is SGHTA, CDR2 FQGNSA, per germline. The CDR3 is 15 residues long.

This rearrangement joins TRBV6-2 or TRBV6-3 to TRBJ2-7, with a weak D call TRBD2 (6 bases). The CDR3 contains 15 residues. V was cut by 9 bases and J by 3 bases, with 21 bases left in between. Germline V gene sequence: CDR1 MNHEY, CDR2 SVGEGT. CDR3 nucleotides: TGTGCCAGGTACATCGGGGGAGCCCAGGGCTACGAGCAGTACTTC. This encodes CARYIGGAQGYEQYF.

This clonotype was observed once. This chain uses TRBV4-1 with TRBJ2-1; D is perhaps TRBD2 (5 bases). The CDR3 extends over 16 amino acids. Deletions cut 4 bases from V and 0 bases from J, with 13 bases between. Per the germline V gene, CDR1 is MGHRA and CDR2 is YSYEKL. Here the CDR3 DNA reads TGCGCCAGCAGCCCGAGCGGAGGCAACTCCTACAATGAGCAGTTCTTC. Its protein is CASSPSGGNSYNEQFF.

There are a few counts of this clonotype. The DNA for the CDR3 is TGTGCCAGCAGTTTGTCCTGGTTGGGAGCAGAGACCCAGTACTTC. This translates into CASSLSWLGAETQYF. The gene calls are TRBV27 and TRBJ2-5; D is possibly TRBD2 (5 bases). The ends were cut back, 3 bases at V and 4 bases at J, with 15 bases in the middle. The germline CDR1 and CDR2 sequences are MNHEY and SMNVEV (reference sequence). This CDR3 spans 15 amino acids.